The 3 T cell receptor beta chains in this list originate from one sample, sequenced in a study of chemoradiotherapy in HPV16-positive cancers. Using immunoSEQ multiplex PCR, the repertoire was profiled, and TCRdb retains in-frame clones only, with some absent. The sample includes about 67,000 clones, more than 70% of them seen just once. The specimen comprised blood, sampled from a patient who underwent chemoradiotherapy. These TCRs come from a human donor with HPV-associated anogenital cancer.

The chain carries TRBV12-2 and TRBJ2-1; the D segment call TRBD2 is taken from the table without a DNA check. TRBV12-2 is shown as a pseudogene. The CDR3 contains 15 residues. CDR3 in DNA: TGTGCAAGTCGCCATTGGGGAGTATCCTACAATGAGCAGTTCTTC. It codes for CASRHWGVSYNEQFF.

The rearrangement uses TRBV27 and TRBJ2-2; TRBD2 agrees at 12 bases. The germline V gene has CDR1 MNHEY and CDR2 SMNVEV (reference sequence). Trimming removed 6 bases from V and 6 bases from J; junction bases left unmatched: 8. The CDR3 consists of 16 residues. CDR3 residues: CASSYNLAGGPGELFF. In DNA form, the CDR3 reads TGTGCCAGCAGCTACAACCTAGCGGGAGGGCCCGGGGAGCTGTTTTTT.

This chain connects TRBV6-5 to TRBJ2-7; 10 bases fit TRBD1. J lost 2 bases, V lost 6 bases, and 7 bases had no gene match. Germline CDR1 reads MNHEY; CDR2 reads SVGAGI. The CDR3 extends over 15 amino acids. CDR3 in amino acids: CASSQGTGAAYEQYF. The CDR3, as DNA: TGTGCCAGCAGCCAAGGGACAGGGGCAGCCTACGAGCAGTACTTC.